This T cell receptor beta chain was retrieved from a study of T cells in tuberculosis. Sorting used thawed, overnight-rested PBMC stained with anti-CD3, a viability dye and GMM-loaded CD1B tetramer. The lipid loaded on the CD1B tetramers was C32 glucose monomycolate from Rhodococcus equi. Sequencing was performed with immunoSEQ multiplex PCR; in TCRdb, only in-frame clones are kept and a portion is missing. The sample shows more than 70,000 clones, under 95% of them seen only once. Germline V lookup: CDR1 LGHNA, CDR2 YSLEER. CDR3 length equals 20 residues. V shed 1 base and J 7 bases; nucleotides not matched to a gene: 21.

The clonotype originates from an adult woman with latent tuberculosis. Sequencing was carried out using CD1b-GMM tetramer-negative cells sorted from PBMCs. The chain has TRBV4-3 and TRBJ1-4, with TRBD1 matching 7 bases. CDR3 sequence reads: CASSQGPPGGQLGEREKLFF. Written as DNA, the CDR3 is TGCGCCAGCAGCCAAGGACCTCCAGGGGGACAGTTAGGGGAACGTGAAAAACTGTTTTTT.